This T cell receptor (beta chain) originates from a study of CD8+ T cells in alopecia areata. On the study more broadly: Tofacitinib dosing lasted 6 to 18 months, which was then followed by 6 months off drug.

The study's findings and limits: Scalp specimens additionally yield sequences from normal skin's resident alphabeta T cells. Tofacitinib significantly reduced both scalp clonality and expanded CD8+ clones among the top 100.

This clone was seen more than once but under ten times. Its specificity is unknown. RNA extraction was followed by reverse transcription into cDNA, which acted as the sequencing template. Clones were sequenced by immunoSEQ multiplex PCR, and TCRdb holds only the in-frame ones, with some missing. The sample consists of 200,000 to 250,000 clones, less than 45% of them appearing once. Indicated treatment: oral pan-JAK inhibitor, 5-10 mg twice daily. PBMCs yielded sorted CD4+ and CD8+ T cells. The clonotype originates from a human donor with alopecia areata. Specimen: CD4+ T cells sorted from blood, collected between weeks 30 and 35, from a patient treated with tofacitinib.

The CDR3 nucleotides are TGTGCCAGCAGCTTATCGACGGGACCAAGGGGCACTGAAGCTTTCTTT. Translation: CASSLSTGPRGTEAFF. The chain links TRBV7-2 to TRBJ1-1, with D perhaps TRBD1 (5 bases). Trimming cost V 2 bases and J 4 bases, with 17 bases left between them. The CDR3 length is 16 residues. In germline, CDR1 is SGHTA, CDR2 FQGNSA.